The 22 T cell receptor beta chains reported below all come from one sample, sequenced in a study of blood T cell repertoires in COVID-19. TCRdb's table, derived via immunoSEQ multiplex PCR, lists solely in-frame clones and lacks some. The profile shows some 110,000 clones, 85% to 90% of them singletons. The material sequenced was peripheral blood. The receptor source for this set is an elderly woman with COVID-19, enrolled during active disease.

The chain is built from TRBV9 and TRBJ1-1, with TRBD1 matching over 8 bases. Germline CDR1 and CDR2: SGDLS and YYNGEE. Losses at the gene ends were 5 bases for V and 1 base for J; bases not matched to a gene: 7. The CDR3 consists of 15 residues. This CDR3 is CASSVTGDSNTEAFF. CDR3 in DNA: TGTGCCAGCAGTGTGACAGGGGACTCGAACACTGAAGCTTTCTTT.

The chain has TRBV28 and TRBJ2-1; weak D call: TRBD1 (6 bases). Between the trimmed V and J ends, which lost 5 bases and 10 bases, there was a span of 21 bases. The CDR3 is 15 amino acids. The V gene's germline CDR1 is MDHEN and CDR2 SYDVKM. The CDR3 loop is CASSTPQQPTGEQFF. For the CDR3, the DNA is TGTGCCAGCAGTACCCCCCAACAGCCAACAGGGGAGCAGTTCTTC.

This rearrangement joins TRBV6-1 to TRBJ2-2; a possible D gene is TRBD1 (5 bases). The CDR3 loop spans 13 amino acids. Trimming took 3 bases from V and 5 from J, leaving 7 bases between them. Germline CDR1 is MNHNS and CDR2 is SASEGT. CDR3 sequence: CASSDRGTGELFF. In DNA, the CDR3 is TGTGCCAGCAGTGATAGGGGTACCGGGGAGCTGTTTTTT.

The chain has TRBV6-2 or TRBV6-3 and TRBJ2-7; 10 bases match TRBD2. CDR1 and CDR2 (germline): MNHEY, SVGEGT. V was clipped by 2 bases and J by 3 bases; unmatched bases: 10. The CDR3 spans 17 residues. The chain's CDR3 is CASSYRTSGPGLYEQYF. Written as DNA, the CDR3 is TGTGCCAGCAGTTACCGGACTAGCGGACCTGGGCTCTACGAGCAGTACTTC.

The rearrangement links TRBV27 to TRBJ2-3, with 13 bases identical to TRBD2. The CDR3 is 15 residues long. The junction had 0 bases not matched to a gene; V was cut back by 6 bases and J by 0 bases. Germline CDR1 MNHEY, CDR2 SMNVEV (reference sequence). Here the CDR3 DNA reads TGTGCCAGCAGACTAGCGGGAGGGAGCACAGATACGCAGTATTTT. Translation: CASRLAGGSTDTQYF.

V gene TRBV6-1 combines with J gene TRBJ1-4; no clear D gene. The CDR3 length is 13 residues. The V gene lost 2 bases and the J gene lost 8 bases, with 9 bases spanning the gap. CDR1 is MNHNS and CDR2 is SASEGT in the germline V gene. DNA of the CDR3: TGTGCCAGCAGTGAACGGGAAAGGGAAAAACTGTTTTTT. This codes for CASSEREREKLFF.

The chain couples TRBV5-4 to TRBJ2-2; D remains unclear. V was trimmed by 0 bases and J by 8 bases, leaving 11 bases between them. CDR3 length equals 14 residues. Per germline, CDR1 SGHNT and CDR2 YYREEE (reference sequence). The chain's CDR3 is CASSLDLMEGELFF. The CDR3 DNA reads TGTGCCAGCAGCTTGGATCTGATGGAGGGGGAGCTGTTTTTT.

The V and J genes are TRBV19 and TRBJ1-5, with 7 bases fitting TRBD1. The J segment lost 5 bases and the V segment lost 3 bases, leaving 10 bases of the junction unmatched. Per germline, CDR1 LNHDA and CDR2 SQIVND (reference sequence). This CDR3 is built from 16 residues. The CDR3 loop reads CASSIRQGASYQPQHF. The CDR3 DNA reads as TGTGCCAGTAGTATCCGACAGGGTGCCTCATATCAGCCCCAGCATTTT.

CDR3 sequence reads: CASSTGLNNEQFF. CDR3 in DNA: TGTGCCAGCAGCACCGGACTAAACAATGAGCAGTTCTTC. This chain connects TRBV11-2 to TRBJ2-1, with D perhaps matching TRBD2 (6 bases). This CDR3 is 13 amino acids long. Looked up from germline, CDR1 is SGHAT and CDR2 is FQNNGV. V dropped 5 bases and J dropped 5 bases, with 10 bases sitting between them.

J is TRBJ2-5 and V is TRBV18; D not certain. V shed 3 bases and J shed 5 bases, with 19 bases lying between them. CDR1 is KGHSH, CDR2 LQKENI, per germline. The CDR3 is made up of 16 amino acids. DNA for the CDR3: TGTGCCAGCTCACCCCAGAGAAAATCGCTCGGGGAGACCCAGTACTTC. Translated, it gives CASSPQRKSLGETQYF.

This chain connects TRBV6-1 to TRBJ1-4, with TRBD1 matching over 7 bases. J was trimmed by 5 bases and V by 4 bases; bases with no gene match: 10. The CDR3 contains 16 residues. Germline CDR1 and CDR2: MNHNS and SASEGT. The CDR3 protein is CASSGITGVRNEKLFF. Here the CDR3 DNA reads TGTGCCAGCAGTGGGATTACAGGGGTTAGGAATGAAAAACTGTTTTTT.

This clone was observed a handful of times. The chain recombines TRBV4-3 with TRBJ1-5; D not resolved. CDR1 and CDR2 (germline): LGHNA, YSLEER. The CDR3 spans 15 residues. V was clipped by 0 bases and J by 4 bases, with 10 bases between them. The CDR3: CASSQDITANQPQHF. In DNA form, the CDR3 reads TGCGCCAGCAGCCAAGATATTACCGCGAATCAGCCCCAGCATTTT.

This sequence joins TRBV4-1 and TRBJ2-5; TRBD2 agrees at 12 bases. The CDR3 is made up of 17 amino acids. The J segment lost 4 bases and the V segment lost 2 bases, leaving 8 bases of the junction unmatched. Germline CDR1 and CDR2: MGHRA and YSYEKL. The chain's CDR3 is CASSQFLAGGPVETQYF. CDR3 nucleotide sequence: TGCGCCAGCAGCCAATTTCTAGCGGGAGGGCCCGTAGAGACCCAGTACTTC.

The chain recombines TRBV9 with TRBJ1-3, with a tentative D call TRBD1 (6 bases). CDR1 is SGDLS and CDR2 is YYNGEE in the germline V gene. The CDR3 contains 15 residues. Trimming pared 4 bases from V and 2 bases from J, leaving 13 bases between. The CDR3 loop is CASSSPGGPGNTIYF. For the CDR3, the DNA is TGTGCCAGCAGCTCCCCCGGGGGGCCTGGAAACACCATATATTTT.

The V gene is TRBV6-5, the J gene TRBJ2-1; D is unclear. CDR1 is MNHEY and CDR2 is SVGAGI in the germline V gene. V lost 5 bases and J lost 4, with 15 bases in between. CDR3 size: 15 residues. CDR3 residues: CASSHSPIQYNEQFF. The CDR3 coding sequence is TGTGCCAGCAGTCATAGCCCTATACAATACAATGAGCAGTTCTTC.

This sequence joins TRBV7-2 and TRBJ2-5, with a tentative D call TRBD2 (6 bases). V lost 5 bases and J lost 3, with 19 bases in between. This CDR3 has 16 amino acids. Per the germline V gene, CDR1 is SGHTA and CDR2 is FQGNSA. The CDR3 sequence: CASSRSWGVGEETQYF. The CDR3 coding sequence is TGTGCCAGCAGCCGCTCTTGGGGGGTAGGAGAAGAGACCCAGTACTTC. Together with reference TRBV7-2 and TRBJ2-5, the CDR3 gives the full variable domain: GAGVSQSPSNKVTEKGKDVELRCDPISGHTALYWYRQSLGQGLEFLIYFQGNSAPDKSGLPSDRFSAERTGGSVSTLTIQRTQQEDSAVYLCASSRSWGVGEETQYFGPGTRLLVL.

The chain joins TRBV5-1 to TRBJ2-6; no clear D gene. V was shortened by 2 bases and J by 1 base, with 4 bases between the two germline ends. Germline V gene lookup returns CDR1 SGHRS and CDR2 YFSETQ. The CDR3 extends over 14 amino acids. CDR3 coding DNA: TGCGCCAGCAGCTTCGGGTCTGGGGCCAACGTCCTGACTTTC. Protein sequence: CASSFGSGANVLTF.

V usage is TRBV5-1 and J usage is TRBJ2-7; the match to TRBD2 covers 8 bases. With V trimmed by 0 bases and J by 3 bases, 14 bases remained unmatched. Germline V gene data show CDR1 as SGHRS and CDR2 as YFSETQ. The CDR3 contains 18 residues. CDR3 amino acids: CASSLGAGVKREFYEQYF. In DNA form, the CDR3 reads TGCGCCAGCAGCTTGGGGGCGGGGGTCAAGCGGGAGTTCTACGAGCAGTACTTC.

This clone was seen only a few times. The CDR3 DNA reads TGTGCCAGCAGCCGCGACAGCAATAATGAAAAACTGTTTTTT. It yields the protein CASSRDSNNEKLFF. The chain carries TRBV7-2 and TRBJ1-4; the D gene is possibly TRBD1 (5 bases). V lost 5 bases and J 4 bases, leaving 11 bases between the germline ends. The germline gives CDR1 SGHTA, CDR2 FQGNSA. This CDR3 region has 14 residues.

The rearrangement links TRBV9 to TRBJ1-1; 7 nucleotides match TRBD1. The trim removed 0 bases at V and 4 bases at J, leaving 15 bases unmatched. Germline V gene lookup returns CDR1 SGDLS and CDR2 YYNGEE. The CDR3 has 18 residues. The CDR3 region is CASSVGLGTEGQITEAFF. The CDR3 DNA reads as TGTGCCAGCAGCGTAGGCCTGGGAACGGAGGGACAGATCACTGAAGCTTTCTTT.

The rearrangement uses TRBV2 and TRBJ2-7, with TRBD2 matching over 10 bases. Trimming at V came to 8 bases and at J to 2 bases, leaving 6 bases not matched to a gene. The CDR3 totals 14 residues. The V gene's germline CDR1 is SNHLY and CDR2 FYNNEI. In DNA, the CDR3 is TGTGCCAGCGGACTAGCGGCCGGGCCCTACGAGCAGTACTTC. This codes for CASGLAAGPYEQYF. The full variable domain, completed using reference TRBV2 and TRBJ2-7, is EPEVTQTPSHQVTQMGQEVILRCVPISNHLYFYWYRQILGQKVEFLVSFYNNEISEKSEIFDDQFSVERPDGSNFTLKIRSTKLEDSAMYFCASGLAAGPYEQYFGPGTRLTVT.

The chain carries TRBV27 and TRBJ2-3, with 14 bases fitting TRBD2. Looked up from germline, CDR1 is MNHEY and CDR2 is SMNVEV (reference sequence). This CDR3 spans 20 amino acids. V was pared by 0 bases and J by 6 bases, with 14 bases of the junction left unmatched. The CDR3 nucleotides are TGTGCCAGCAGTTTATCCCCACCCCCACGACTAGCGGGAGGGGGGGATACGCAGTATTTT. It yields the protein CASSLSPPPRLAGGGDTQYF.